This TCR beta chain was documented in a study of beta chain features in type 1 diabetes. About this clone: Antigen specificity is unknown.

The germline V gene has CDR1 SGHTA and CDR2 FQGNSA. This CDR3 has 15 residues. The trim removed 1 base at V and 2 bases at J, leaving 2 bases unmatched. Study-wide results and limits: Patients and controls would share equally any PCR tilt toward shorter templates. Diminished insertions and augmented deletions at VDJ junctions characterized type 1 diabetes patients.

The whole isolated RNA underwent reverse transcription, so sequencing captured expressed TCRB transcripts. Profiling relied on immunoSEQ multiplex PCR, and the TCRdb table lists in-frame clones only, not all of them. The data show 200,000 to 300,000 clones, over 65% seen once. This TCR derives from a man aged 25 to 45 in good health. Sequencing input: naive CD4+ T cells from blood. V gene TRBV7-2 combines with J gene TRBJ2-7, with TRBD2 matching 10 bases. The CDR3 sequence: CASSLGLAGAYEQYF. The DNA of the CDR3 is TGTGCCAGCAGCTTAGGCCTAGCGGGGGCCTACGAGCAGTACTTC.